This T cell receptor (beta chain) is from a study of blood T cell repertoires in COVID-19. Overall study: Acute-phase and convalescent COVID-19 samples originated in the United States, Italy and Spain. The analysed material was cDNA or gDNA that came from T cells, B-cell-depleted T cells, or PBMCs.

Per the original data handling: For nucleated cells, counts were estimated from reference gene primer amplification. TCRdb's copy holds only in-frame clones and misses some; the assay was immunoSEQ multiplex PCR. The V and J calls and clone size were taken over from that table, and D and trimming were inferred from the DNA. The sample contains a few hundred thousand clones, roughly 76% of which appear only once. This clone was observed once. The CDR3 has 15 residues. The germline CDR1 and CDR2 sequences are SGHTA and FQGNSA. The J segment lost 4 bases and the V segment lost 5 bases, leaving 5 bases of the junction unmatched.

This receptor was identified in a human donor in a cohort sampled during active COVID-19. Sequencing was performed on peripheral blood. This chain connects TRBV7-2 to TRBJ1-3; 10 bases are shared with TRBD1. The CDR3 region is CASSRTGGSGNTIYF. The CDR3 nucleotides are TGTGCCAGCAGCAGGACAGGGGGTTCGGGAAACACCATATATTTT.